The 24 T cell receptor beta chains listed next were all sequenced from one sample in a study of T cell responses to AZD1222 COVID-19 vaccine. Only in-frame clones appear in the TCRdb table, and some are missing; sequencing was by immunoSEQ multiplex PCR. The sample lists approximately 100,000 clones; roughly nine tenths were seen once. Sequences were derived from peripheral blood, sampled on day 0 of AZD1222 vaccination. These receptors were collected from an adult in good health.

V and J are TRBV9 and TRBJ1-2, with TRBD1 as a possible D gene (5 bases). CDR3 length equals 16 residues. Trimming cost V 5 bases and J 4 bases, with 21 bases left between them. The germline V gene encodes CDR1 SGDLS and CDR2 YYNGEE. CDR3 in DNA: TGTGCCAGCAGTGGACCAGGGATCGCGAGTGGCTATGGCTACACCTTC. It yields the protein CASSGPGIASGYGYTF. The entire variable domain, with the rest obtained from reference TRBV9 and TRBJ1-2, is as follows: DSGVTQTPKHLITATGQRVTLRCSPRSGDLSVYWYQQSLDQGLQFLIQYYNGEERAKGNILERFSAQQFPDLHSELNLSSLELGDSALYFCASSGPGIASGYGYTFGSGTRLTVV.

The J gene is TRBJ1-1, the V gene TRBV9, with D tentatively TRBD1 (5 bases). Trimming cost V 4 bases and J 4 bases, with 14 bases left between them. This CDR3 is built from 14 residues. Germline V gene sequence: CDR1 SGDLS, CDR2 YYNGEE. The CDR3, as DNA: TGTGCCAGCAGCCTGGCGGGGCTTGGCACTGAAGCTTTCTTT. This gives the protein CASSLAGLGTEAFF.

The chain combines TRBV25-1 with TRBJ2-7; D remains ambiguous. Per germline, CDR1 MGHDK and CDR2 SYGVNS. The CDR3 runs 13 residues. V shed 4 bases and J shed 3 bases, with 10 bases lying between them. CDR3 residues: CASSVQANYEQYF. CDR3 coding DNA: TGTGCCAGCAGTGTCCAGGCGAACTACGAGCAGTACTTC.

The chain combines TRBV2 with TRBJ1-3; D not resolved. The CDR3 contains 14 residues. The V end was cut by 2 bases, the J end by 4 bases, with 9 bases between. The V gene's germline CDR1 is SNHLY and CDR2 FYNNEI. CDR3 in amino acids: CASSEQGSGNTIYF. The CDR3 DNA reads TGTGCCAGCAGTGAACAAGGGTCGGGAAACACCATATATTTT. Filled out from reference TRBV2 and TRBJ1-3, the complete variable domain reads EPEVTQTPSHQVTQMGQEVILRCVPISNHLYFYWYRQILGQKVEFLVSFYNNEISEKSEIFDDQFSVERPDGSNFTLKIRSTKLEDSAMYFCASSEQGSGNTIYFGEGSWLTVV.

DNA for the CDR3: TGTGCCAGTACACCGGGACCCACAGATACGCAGTATTTT. Translating gives CASTPGPTDTQYF. The chain couples TRBV19 to TRBJ2-3; D tentatively reads TRBD1 or TRBD2 (5 bases each). The CDR3 is made up of 13 amino acids. Trimming took 7 bases from V and 2 from J, leaving 10 bases between them. Germline loops: CDR1 LNHDA, CDR2 SQIVND (reference sequence).

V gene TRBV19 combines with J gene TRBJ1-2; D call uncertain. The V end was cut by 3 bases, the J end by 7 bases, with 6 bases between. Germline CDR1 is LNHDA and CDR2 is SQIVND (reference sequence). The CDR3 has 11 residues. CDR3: CASSMGSGYTF. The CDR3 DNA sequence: TGTGCCAGTAGTATGGGGAGTGGCTACACCTTC.

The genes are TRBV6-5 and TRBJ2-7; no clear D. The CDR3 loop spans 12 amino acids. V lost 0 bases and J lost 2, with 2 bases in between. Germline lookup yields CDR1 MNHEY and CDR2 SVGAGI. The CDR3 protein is CASSYSTYEQYF. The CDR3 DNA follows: TGTGCCAGCAGTTACTCTACCTACGAGCAGTACTTC.

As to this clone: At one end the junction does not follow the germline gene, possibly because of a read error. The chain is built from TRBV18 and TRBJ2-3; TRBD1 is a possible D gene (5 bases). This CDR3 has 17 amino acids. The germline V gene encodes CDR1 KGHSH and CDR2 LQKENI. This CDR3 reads CATSSLGRGEVADTQYF. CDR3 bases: TGTGCCACCTCAAGTCTGGGTAGGGGTGAAGTCGCAGATACGCAGTATTTT.

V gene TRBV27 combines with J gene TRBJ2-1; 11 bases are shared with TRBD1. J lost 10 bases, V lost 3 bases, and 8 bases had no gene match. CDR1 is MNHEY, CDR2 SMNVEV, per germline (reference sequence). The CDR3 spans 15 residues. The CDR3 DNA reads TGTGCCAGCAGTTTCGGGACAGGGGGTTCAGAAGAGCAGTTCTTC. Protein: CASSFGTGGSEEQFF.

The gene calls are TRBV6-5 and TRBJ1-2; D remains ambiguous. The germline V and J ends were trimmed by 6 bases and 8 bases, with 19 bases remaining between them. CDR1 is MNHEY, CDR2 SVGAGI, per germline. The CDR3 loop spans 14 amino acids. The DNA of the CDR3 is TGTGCCAGCAGGGGTGAGGGCCCCTACGGCGGCTACACCTTC. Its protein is CASRGEGPYGGYTF.

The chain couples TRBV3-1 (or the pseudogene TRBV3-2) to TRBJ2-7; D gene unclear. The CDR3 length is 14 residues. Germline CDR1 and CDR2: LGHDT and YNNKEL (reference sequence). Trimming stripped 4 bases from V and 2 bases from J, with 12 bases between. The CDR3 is CASSPPTRPYEQYF. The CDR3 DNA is TGTGCCAGCAGCCCGCCGACACGGCCCTACGAGCAGTACTTC.

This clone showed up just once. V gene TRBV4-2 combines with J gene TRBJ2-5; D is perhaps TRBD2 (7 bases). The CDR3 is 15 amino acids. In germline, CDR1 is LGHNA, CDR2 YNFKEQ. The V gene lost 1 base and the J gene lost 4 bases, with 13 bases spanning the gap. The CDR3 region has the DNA TGTGCCAGCAGCCAAGTACGGGGGGCCGGAGAGACCCAGTACTTC. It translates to CASSQVRGAGETQYF.

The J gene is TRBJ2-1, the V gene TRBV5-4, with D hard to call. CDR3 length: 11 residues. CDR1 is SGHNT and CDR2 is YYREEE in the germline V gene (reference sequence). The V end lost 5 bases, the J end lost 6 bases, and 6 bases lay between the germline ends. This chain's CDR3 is CASRSGNEQFF. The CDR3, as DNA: TGTGCCAGCAGATCTGGCAATGAGCAGTTCTTC. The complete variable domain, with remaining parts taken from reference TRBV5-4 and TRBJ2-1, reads ETGVTQSPTHLIKTRGQQVTLRCSSQSGHNTVSWYQQALGQGPQFIFQYYREEENGRGNFPPRFSGLQFPNYSSELNVNALELDDSALYLCASRSGNEQFFGPGTRLTVL.

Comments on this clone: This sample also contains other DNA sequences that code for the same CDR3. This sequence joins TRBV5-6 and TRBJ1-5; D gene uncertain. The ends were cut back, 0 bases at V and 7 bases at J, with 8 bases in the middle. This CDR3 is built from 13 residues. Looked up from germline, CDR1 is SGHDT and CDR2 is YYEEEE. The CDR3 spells CASSLEPDQPQHF. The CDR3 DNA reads TGTGCCAGCAGCTTGGAGCCAGACCAGCCCCAGCATTTT.

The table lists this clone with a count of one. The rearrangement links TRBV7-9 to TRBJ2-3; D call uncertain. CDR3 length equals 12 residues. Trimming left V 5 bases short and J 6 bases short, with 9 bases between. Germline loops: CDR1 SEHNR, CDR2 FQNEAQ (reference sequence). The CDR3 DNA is TGTGCCAGCAGCCCACCCTTGGATACGCAGTATTTT. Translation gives CASSPPLDTQYF.

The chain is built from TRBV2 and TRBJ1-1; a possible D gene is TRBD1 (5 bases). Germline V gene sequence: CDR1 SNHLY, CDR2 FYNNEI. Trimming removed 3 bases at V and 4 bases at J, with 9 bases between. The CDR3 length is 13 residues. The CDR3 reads CASSEGRGTEAFF. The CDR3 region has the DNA TGTGCCAGCAGTGAGGGAAGGGGCACTGAAGCTTTCTTT.

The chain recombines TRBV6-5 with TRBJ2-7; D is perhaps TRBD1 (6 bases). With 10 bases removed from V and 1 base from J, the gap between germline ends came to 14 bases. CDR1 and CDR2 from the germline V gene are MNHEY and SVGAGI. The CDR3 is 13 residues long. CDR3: CATPGQRSYEQYF. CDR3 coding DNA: TGTGCCACCCCGGGACAAAGGTCCTACGAGCAGTACTTC.

Here the CDR3 DNA reads TGTGCCAGCTCCATCCGTCGGGCCACCTATGGCTACACCTTC. Its translation is CASSIRRATYGYTF. V is TRBV6-5 and J is TRBJ1-2; no firm D call. Germline values: CDR1 MNHEY, CDR2 SVGAGI. The germline V and J ends were trimmed by 8 bases and 4 bases, with 17 bases remaining between them. This CDR3 spans 14 amino acids.

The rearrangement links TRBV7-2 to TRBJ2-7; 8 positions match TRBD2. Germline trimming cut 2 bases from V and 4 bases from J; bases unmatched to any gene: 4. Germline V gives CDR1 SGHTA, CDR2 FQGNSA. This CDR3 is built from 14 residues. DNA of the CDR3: TGTGCCAGCAGCTTACGGGGGGGAGGTTACGAGCAGTACTTC. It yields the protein CASSLRGGGYEQYF.

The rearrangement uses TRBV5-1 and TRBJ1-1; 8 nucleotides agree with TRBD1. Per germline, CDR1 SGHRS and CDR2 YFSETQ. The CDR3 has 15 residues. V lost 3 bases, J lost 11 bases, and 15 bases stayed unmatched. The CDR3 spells CASSSTTRQGLGAFF. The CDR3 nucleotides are TGCGCCAGCAGCTCTACTACACGACAGGGGCTGGGGGCTTTCTTT.

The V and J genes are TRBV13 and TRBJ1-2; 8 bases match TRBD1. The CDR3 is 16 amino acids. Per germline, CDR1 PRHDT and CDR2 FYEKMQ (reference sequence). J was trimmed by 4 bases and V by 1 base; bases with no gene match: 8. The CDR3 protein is CASSLVAQGVFYGYTF. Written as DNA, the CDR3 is TGTGCCAGCAGCTTAGTTGCACAGGGGGTTTTCTATGGCTACACCTTC.

The CDR3 nucleotides are TGTGCCAGCTCACCGGGGGACTCCTACGAGCAGTACTTC. It is translated as CASSPGDSYEQYF. This chain uses TRBV18 with TRBJ2-7, with D perhaps being TRBD1 or TRBD2 (5 bases each). Germline V gives CDR1 KGHSH, CDR2 LQKENI. With 3 bases removed from V and 0 bases from J, the gap between germline ends came to 6 bases. The length of the CDR3 is 13 residues.

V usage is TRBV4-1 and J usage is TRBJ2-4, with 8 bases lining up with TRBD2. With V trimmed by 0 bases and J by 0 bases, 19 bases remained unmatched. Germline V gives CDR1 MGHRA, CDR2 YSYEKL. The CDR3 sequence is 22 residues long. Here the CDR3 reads CASSQDCRRGEESTLAKNIQYF. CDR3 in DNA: TGCGCCAGCAGCCAAGATTGTAGGCGGGGGGAGGAGAGCACTCTAGCCAAAAACATTCAGTACTTC.

CDR3 bases: TGCGCCAGCAGCCAAGATGGGACAGTTACAGATACGCAGTATTTT. It specifies CASSQDGTVTDTQYF. The V and J genes are TRBV4-1 and TRBJ2-3, with 7 nucleotides matching TRBD1. CDR1 is MGHRA and CDR2 is YSYEKL in the germline V gene. J gave up 3 bases and V 0 bases, and 3 bases lay outside the gene matches. The CDR3 sequence is 15 residues long.